A selection of T cell receptor beta chains follows, all from one sample in a study of cytomegalovirus exposure and HLA in healthy donors. Some clones are missing from TCRdb's copy, which holds only in-frame ones; the method was immunoSEQ multiplex PCR. The table shows over 110,000 clones, with about 80% occurring only once. The sequenced sample was PBMCs. The receptors stem from a woman aged 60-70 years in good health and CMV-seropositive. Each CDR3 is given with its conserved first and last residue. A D gene is named only where the DNA matches it firmly. Expanded clones are given a class, and other clones once, few, many or no size at all.

D gene: .
clone size: .
V gene: TRBV5-1
J gene: TRBJ1-4
CDR3 length: 15
CDR3 protein: CASSGLGGRNEKLFF
CDR3 DNA: TGCGCCAGCAGCGGCCTAGGAGGGAGGAATGAAAAACTGTTTTTT

D gene: TRBD1
clone size: .
V gene: TRBV2
J gene: TRBJ1-1
CDR3 length: 15
CDR3 protein: CASAGQWLKNTEAFF
CDR3 DNA: TGTGCCAGCGCGGGACAGTGGTTGAAAAACACTGAAGCTTTCTTT

D gene: .
clone size: once
V gene: TRBV14
J gene: TRBJ2-1
CDR3 length: 12
CDR3 protein: CASGRGGNEQFF
CDR3 DNA: TGTGCCAGCGGCAGAGGAGGCAATGAGCAGTTCTTC

D gene: .
clone size: .
V gene: TRBV4-3
J gene: TRBJ2-7
CDR3 length: 13
CDR3 protein: CASSQNLPYEQYF
CDR3 DNA: TGCGCCAGCAGCCAAAATCTTCCTTACGAGCAGTACTTC

D gene: .
clone size: few
V gene: TRBV11-3
J gene: TRBJ1-1
CDR3 length: 14
CDR3 protein: CASSLGRGSTEAFF
CDR3 DNA: TGTGCCAGCAGCTTAGGTCGGGGGTCCACTGAAGCTTTCTTT

D gene: .
clone size: .
V gene: TRBV11-3
J gene: TRBJ2-7
CDR3 length: 13
CDR3 protein: CASSPAGGYEQYF
CDR3 DNA: TGTGCCAGCAGCCCCGCCGGCGGCTACGAGCAGTACTTC

D gene: .
clone size: few
V gene: TRBV4-2
J gene: TRBJ2-1
CDR3 length: 12
CDR3 protein: CASSQGADEQFF
CDR3 DNA: TGTGCCAGCAGCCAAGGGGCTGATGAGCAGTTCTTC

D gene: TRBD2
clone size: .
V gene: TRBV11-2
J gene: TRBJ2-5
CDR3 length: 16
CDR3 protein: CASSARLARGGETQYF
CDR3 DNA: TGTGCCAGCAGCGCCCGACTAGCGAGGGGGGGAGAGACCCAGTACTTC

D gene: .
clone size: .
V gene: TRBV27
J gene: TRBJ2-2
CDR3 length: 17
CDR3 protein: CASSLLPDSLGTGELFF
CDR3 DNA: TGTGCCAGCAGTTTACTCCCGGACTCCCTCGGCACCGGGGAGCTGTTTTTT

D gene: .
clone size: .
V gene: TRBV19
J gene: TRBJ1-2
CDR3 length: 14
CDR3 protein: CASTLQVTNYGYTF
CDR3 DNA: TGTGCCAGTACCTTACAGGTTACAAACTATGGCTACACCTTC

D gene: .
clone size: .
V gene: TRBV18
J gene: TRBJ2-7
CDR3 length: 15
CDR3 protein: CASSPTRDRTYEQYF
CDR3 DNA: TGTGCCAGCTCACCAACGCGGGATCGGACCTACGAGCAGTACTTC

D gene: TRBD1
clone size: few
V gene: TRBV6-1
J gene: TRBJ1-2
CDR3 length: 13
CDR3 protein: CASSEDETGTYTF
CDR3 DNA: TGTGCCAGCAGTGAAGATGAGACAGGGACCTACACCTTC

D gene: TRBD2
clone size: .
V gene: TRBV10-3
J gene: TRBJ2-1
CDR3 length: 17
CDR3 protein: CAISEGGGSESYNEQFF
CDR3 DNA: TGTGCCATCAGTGAGGGGGGAGGGAGCGAGTCCTACAATGAGCAGTTCTTC

D gene: TRBD2
clone size: .
V gene: TRBV5-4
J gene: TRBJ2-7
CDR3 length: 13
CDR3 protein: CASSWGWGGEQYF
CDR3 DNA: TGTGCCAGCAGCTGGGGCTGGGGGGGCGAGCAGTACTTC

D gene: .
clone size: .
V gene: TRBV30
J gene: TRBJ2-3
CDR3 length: 13
CDR3 protein: CAFWRSYTDTQYF
CDR3 DNA: TGTGCCTTTTGGAGAAGTTACACAGATACGCAGTATTTT

D gene: .
clone size: few
V gene: TRBV2
J gene: TRBJ2-7
CDR3 length: 13
CDR3 protein: CASGGLGFYEQYF
CDR3 DNA: TGTGCCAGCGGGGGCCTAGGGTTCTACGAGCAGTACTTC

D gene: TRBD1
clone size: .
V gene: TRBV7-9
J gene: TRBJ2-7
CDR3 length: 16
CDR3 protein: CASSSSRQGALYEQYF
CDR3 DNA: TGTGCCAGCAGCTCATCCAGACAGGGGGCCCTCTACGAGCAGTACTTC

D gene: .
clone size: few
V gene: TRBV4-3
J gene: TRBJ2-1
CDR3 length: 13
CDR3 protein: CASSQGHGDEQFF
CDR3 DNA: TGCGCCAGCAGCCAAGGTCATGGAGATGAGCAGTTCTTC

D gene: .
clone size: .
V gene: TRBV4-3
J gene: TRBJ2-7
CDR3 length: 14
CDR3 protein: CASSQGGPTLDQYF
CDR3 DNA: TGCGCCAGCAGCCAAGGCGGGCCAACTCTCGACCAGTACTTC

D gene: TRBD1
clone size: .
V gene: TRBV15
J gene: TRBJ1-1
CDR3 length: 13
CDR3 protein: CATSGTGRAEAFF
CDR3 DNA: TGTGCCACCAGCGGGACAGGGAGGGCTGAAGCTTTCTTT

D gene: TRBD2
clone size: .
V gene: TRBV5-4
J gene: TRBJ2-1
CDR3 length: 16
CDR3 protein: CASSLGGRGDYNEQFF
CDR3 DNA: TGTGCCAGCAGCTTGGGGGGGCGGGGGGATTACAATGAGCAGTTCTTC

D gene: TRBD1
clone size: .
V gene: TRBV29-1
J gene: TRBJ1-2
CDR3 length: 14
CDR3 protein: CSAPETGSNYGYPF
CDR3 DNA: TGCAGCGCCCCGGAGACAGGGTCTAACTATGGCTACCCCTTC

D gene: TRBD2
clone size: once
V gene: TRBV10-1
J gene: TRBJ2-2
CDR3 length: 14
CDR3 protein: CASAPGTSLGELFF
CDR3 DNA: TGCGCCAGCGCCCCCGGGACTAGTCTCGGGGAGCTGTTTTTT

D gene: TRBD2
clone size: .
V gene: TRBV14
J gene: TRBJ2-1
CDR3 length: 17
CDR3 protein: CASSPRTSGSPYNEQFF
CDR3 DNA: TGTGCCAGCAGCCCACGGACTAGCGGGTCCCCCTACAATGAGCAGTTCTTC

D gene: .
clone size: .
V gene: TRBV28
J gene: TRBJ2-7
CDR3 length: 11
CDR3 protein: CASSKIYEQYF
CDR3 DNA: TGTGCCAGCAGCAAAATCTACGAGCAGTACTTC

D gene: TRBD2
clone size: once
V gene: TRBV7-9
J gene: TRBJ2-1
CDR3 length: 16
CDR3 protein: CASSSGLAGAYNEQFF
CDR3 DNA: TGTGCCAGCAGTTCCGGACTAGCGGGGGCCTACAATGAGCAGTTCTTC

D gene: .
clone size: .
V gene: TRBV9
J gene: TRBJ2-7
CDR3 length: 11
CDR3 protein: CASIRGYEQYF
CDR3 DNA: TGTGCCAGCATACGGGGCTACGAGCAGTACTTC

D gene: TRBD2
clone size: .
V gene: TRBV2
J gene: TRBJ2-5
CDR3 length: 14
CDR3 protein: CASSDTGPGGTQYF
CDR3 DNA: TGTGCCAGCAGCGATACCGGCCCGGGAGGGACCCAGTACTTC

D gene: TRBD1
clone size: .
V gene: TRBV18
J gene: TRBJ1-2
CDR3 length: 15
CDR3 protein: CASSPEGTGAYGYTF
CDR3 DNA: TGTGCCAGCTCACCAGAGGGGACAGGGGCATATGGCTACACCTTC

D gene: .
clone size: .
V gene: TRBV11-2
J gene: TRBJ1-1
CDR3 length: 14
CDR3 protein: CASSLGALNTEAFF
CDR3 DNA: TGTGCCAGCAGCTTAGGGGCTTTGAACACTGAAGCTTTCTTT

D gene: TRBD1
clone size: .
V gene: TRBV20-1
J gene: TRBJ1-2
CDR3 length: 11
CDR3 protein: CSAGDRDGYTF
CDR3 DNA: TGCAGTGCCGGGGACAGGGATGGCTACACCTTC

D gene: .
clone size: .
V gene: TRBV28
J gene: TRBJ2-5
CDR3 length: 12
CDR3 protein: CASSLPEETQYF
CDR3 DNA: TGTGCCAGCAGTTTACCAGAAGAGACCCAGTACTTC

D gene: TRBD2
clone size: .
V gene: TRBV27
J gene: TRBJ2-3
CDR3 length: 15
CDR3 protein: CASSFSGRGTDTQYF
CDR3 DNA: TGTGCCAGCAGTTTCAGCGGGAGAGGCACAGATACGCAGTATTTT

D gene: .
clone size: .
V gene: TRBV28
J gene: TRBJ1-1
CDR3 length: 14
CDR3 protein: CASSATPGLDEAFF
CDR3 DNA: TGTGCCAGCAGTGCCACTCCAGGGTTGGATGAAGCTTTCTTT

D gene: TRBD1
clone size: .
V gene: TRBV28
J gene: TRBJ1-4
CDR3 length: 15
CDR3 protein: CASRAPGQGRRKLFF
CDR3 DNA: TGTGCCAGCAGGGCTCCGGGACAGGGGAGGCGAAAACTGTTTTTT

D gene: .
clone size: .
V gene: TRBV5-6
J gene: TRBJ2-1
CDR3 length: 15
CDR3 protein: CASSLVVPSYNEQFF
CDR3 DNA: TGTGCCAGCAGCTTGGTGGTCCCTAGTTACAATGAGCAGTTCTTC

D gene: .
clone size: .
V gene: TRBV5-1
J gene: TRBJ2-3
CDR3 length: 16
CDR3 protein: CASSLAGYSGTDTQYF
CDR3 DNA: TGCGCCAGCAGCTTGGCCGGTTATAGCGGCACAGATACGCAGTATTTT

D gene: .
clone size: .
V gene: TRBV25-1
J gene: TRBJ1-2
CDR3 length: 12
CDR3 protein: CASSESYYGYTF
CDR3 DNA: TGTGCCAGCAGTGAATCCTATTATGGCTACACCTTC

D gene: TRBD1
clone size: .
V gene: TRBV7-2
J gene: TRBJ1-5
CDR3 length: 15
CDR3 protein: CASSFDRGESQPQHF
CDR3 DNA: TGTGCCAGCAGTTTCGACAGGGGGGAGAGTCAGCCCCAGCATTTT

D gene: .
clone size: few
V gene: TRBV27
J gene: TRBJ1-2
CDR3 length: 14
CDR3 protein: CASSSTGLRYGYTF
CDR3 DNA: TGTGCCAGCAGTTCCACAGGGTTGCGCTATGGCTACACCTTC

D gene: TRBD1
clone size: .
V gene: TRBV7-3
J gene: TRBJ2-7
CDR3 length: 15
CDR3 protein: CASSLSGGPSYEQYF
CDR3 DNA: TGTGCCAGCAGCTTATCAGGGGGCCCCTCCTACGAGCAGTACTTC

D gene: TRBD1
clone size: .
V gene: TRBV27
J gene: TRBJ2-3
CDR3 length: 15
CDR3 protein: CASSSSGTDADTQYF
CDR3 DNA: TGTGCCAGCAGTTCCTCCGGGACAGATGCAGATACGCAGTATTTT

D gene: .
clone size: .
V gene: TRBV19
J gene: TRBJ2-1
CDR3 length: 14
CDR3 protein: CASSKGASYNEQFF
CDR3 DNA: TGTGCCAGTAGTAAAGGGGCTTCGTACAATGAGCAGTTCTTC

D gene: .
clone size: .
V gene: TRBV28
J gene: TRBJ1-6
CDR3 length: 12
CDR3 protein: CASSLFESPLHF
CDR3 DNA: TGTGCCAGCAGTTTATTTGAGTCACCCCTCCACTTT

D gene: .
clone size: few
V gene: TRBV11-3
J gene: TRBJ2-2
CDR3 length: 14
CDR3 protein: CASSRTARTGELFF
CDR3 DNA: TGTGCCAGCAGCAGGACAGCCAGGACCGGGGAGCTGTTTTTT

D gene: TRBD2
clone size: .
V gene: TRBV10-3
J gene: TRBJ2-1
CDR3 length: 16
CDR3 protein: CAISLRGEPYGGEQFF
CDR3 DNA: TGTGCCATCAGCCTACGGGGGGAGCCCTATGGGGGTGAGCAGTTCTTC

D gene: TRBD2
clone size: few
V gene: TRBV11-2
J gene: TRBJ2-7
CDR3 length: 17
CDR3 protein: CASSLGTGLAGIYEQYF
CDR3 DNA: TGTGCCAGCAGCTTAGGCACGGGACTAGCGGGTATCTACGAGCAGTACTTC

D gene: TRBD1
clone size: .
V gene: TRBV19
J gene: TRBJ1-1
CDR3 length: 12
CDR3 protein: CASTTGVTEAFF
CDR3 DNA: TGTGCCAGTACCACAGGGGTGACTGAAGCTTTCTTT

D gene: .
clone size: few
V gene: TRBV6-1
J gene: TRBJ2-7
CDR3 length: 15
CDR3 protein: CASSEGMPGLGTQYF
CDR3 DNA: TGTGCCAGCAGTGAAGGAATGCCGGGGTTAGGAACCCAGTACTTC

D gene: TRBD1
clone size: .
V gene: TRBV30
J gene: TRBJ2-1
CDR3 length: 14
CDR3 protein: CAWSRGQLYNEQFF
CDR3 DNA: TGTGCCTGGAGTAGGGGACAGTTGTACAATGAGCAGTTCTTC

D gene: TRBD1
clone size: .
V gene: TRBV5-1
J gene: TRBJ2-3
CDR3 length: 16
CDR3 protein: CASSRSGTGLEDTQYF
CDR3 DNA: TGCGCCAGCAGCCGCTCTGGGACAGGGTTAGAAGATACGCAGTATTTT

D gene: .
clone size: .
V gene: TRBV28
J gene: TRBJ1-1
CDR3 length: 10
CDR3 protein: CAIADTEAFF
CDR3 DNA: TGTGCCATTGCGGACACTGAAGCTTTCTTT